Each of the 26 T cell receptor beta chains below was sequenced from the same sample in a study of control samples from healthy donors and cancer patients. The data were produced by immunoSEQ multiplex PCR, yet TCRdb's version contains in-frame clones alone and is incomplete. This table has 75,000 to 95,000 clones, approximately 84% appearing once. Sequencing input: PBMCs. The source of these receptors is a man between 65 and 85 years old with lung cancer.

This chain joins TRBV28 and TRBJ1-2; 8 positions match TRBD1. Per germline, CDR1 MDHEN and CDR2 SYDVKM. The CDR3 runs 15 residues. V lost 5 bases to trimming and J lost 1 base; unmatched junction nucleotides: 6. The CDR3 reads CASSPPTGVNYGYTF. Written as DNA, the CDR3 is TGTGCCAGCAGTCCCCCGACAGGGGTTAACTATGGCTACACCTTC.

This clone was seen a single time. The genes are TRBV12-3 or TRBV12-4 and TRBJ1-5; the D is unclear. Trimming cost V 6 bases and J 6 bases, with 12 bases left between them. CDR3 length equals 13 residues. CDR3 amino acids: CASSSDHSQPQHF. In DNA, the CDR3 is TGTGCCAGCAGCTCGGACCACAGTCAGCCCCAGCATTTT.

Details on this clone: At the DNA level, this CDR3 is encoded by other sequences in the same sample as well. The gene calls are TRBV3-1 (or the pseudogene TRBV3-2) and TRBJ1-3, with unresolved D. Per the germline V gene, CDR1 is LGHDT and CDR2 is YNNKEL (reference sequence). This CDR3 is built from 16 residues. Trimming took off 0 bases at V and 4 bases at J, with 13 bases between the two ends. The CDR3 protein is CASSQDRSRPGNTIYF. CDR3 DNA sequence: TGTGCCAGCAGCCAAGATCGGAGCAGGCCCGGAAACACCATATATTTT.

The genes are TRBV11-3 and TRBJ2-3; 7 bases line up with TRBD1. CDR1 is SGHNT and CDR2 is YENEEA in the germline V gene. With V trimmed by 6 bases and J by 4 bases, 4 bases remained unmatched. This CDR3 is built from 13 residues. Here the CDR3 reads CASSPDRADTQYF. In DNA form, the CDR3 reads TGTGCCAGCAGTCCCGACAGGGCAGATACGCAGTATTTT.

The genes are TRBV5-1 and TRBJ2-5, with 7 nucleotides matching TRBD1. Germline lookup yields CDR1 SGHRS and CDR2 YFSETQ. This CDR3 is built from 12 residues. V dropped 4 bases and J dropped 5; count of bases not matched to a gene: 2. The CDR3 DNA is TGCGCCAGCAGCCACAGGGGCGAGACCCAGTACTTC. Translation: CASSHRGETQYF.

The rearrangement links TRBV9 to TRBJ2-1; the match to TRBD1 covers 7 bases. Per germline, CDR1 SGDLS and CDR2 YYNGEE. The CDR3 spans 14 residues. V lost 3 bases to trimming and J lost 12 bases; unmatched junction nucleotides: 12. The CDR3 coding sequence is TGTGCCAGCAGCGCCAGGAGCCGGGACAGCGGGCAGTTCTTC. It yields the protein CASSARSRDSGQFF.

CDR3 amino acids: CASSRGIMNTEAFF. The DNA for the CDR3 is TGTGCCAGCAGTCGAGGGATCATGAACACTGAAGCTTTCTTT. The chain carries TRBV5-8 and TRBJ1-1, with no clear D. The CDR3 length is 14 residues. Trimming stripped 5 bases from V and 0 bases from J, with 11 bases between. From germline, CDR1 is SGHTS and CDR2 YDEGEE.

V is TRBV30 and J is TRBJ1-4, with TRBD1 identical over 9 bases. The CDR3 runs 14 residues. V lost 4 bases, J lost 8 bases, and 8 bases stayed unmatched. The V gene's germline CDR1 is GTSNPN and CDR2 SVGIG (reference sequence). CDR3 in DNA: TGTGCCTGGACACCGACAGGGGGTCAGGAAAAACTGTTTTTT. This translates into CAWTPTGGQEKLFF. Full variable domain (missing parts from reference TRBV30 and TRBJ1-4): SQTIHQWPATLVQPVGSPLSLECTVEGTSNPNLYWYRQAAGRGLQLLFYSVGIGQISSEVPQNLSASRPQDRQFILSSKKLLLSDSGFYLCAWTPTGGQEKLFFGSGTQLSVL.

CDR3 protein: CSVGGTPEKLFF. Here the CDR3 DNA reads TGCAGCGTTGGAGGGACACCAGAAAAACTGTTTTTT. This chain links TRBV29-1 with TRBJ1-4, with D tentatively TRBD1 (6 bases). Germline CDR1 SQVTM, CDR2 ANQGSEA. The CDR3 is 12 residues long. V lost 4 bases, J lost 8 bases, and 11 bases lay in between.

The J gene is TRBJ1-3, the V gene TRBV28; D unresolved. CDR1 and CDR2 (germline): MDHEN, SYDVKM. This CDR3 has 12 residues. V dropped 2 bases and J dropped 5 bases, with 4 bases sitting between them. This CDR3 is CASSLRRNTIYF. The CDR3 DNA follows: TGTGCCAGCAGTTTAAGAAGAAACACCATATATTTT.

The chain links TRBV7-9 to TRBJ2-3; the match to TRBD2 covers 11 bases. CDR1 SEHNR and CDR2 FQNEAQ come from the germline V gene (reference sequence). This CDR3 is built from 15 residues. The V gene end was trimmed by 1 base and the J gene end by 5 bases; junction bases not matched to a gene: 2. CDR3 DNA: TGTGCCAGCAGCTTAGAAGGGACTAGCGGAGATACGCAGTATTTT. Its translation is CASSLEGTSGDTQYF.

This chain joins TRBV19 and TRBJ1-5, with D perhaps TRBD1 (5 bases). CDR1 is LNHDA, CDR2 SQIVND, per germline (reference sequence). CDR3 length: 15 amino acids. V lost 6 bases to trimming and J lost 3 bases, with 15 bases between them. The CDR3 spells CASSGHAQLNQPQHF. The CDR3 bases are TGTGCCAGTAGCGGACACGCGCAACTCAATCAGCCCCAGCATTTT.

Here the CDR3 reads CASSKGVPKPVGDYGYTF. CDR3 bases: TGTGCCAGCAGCAAGGGTGTACCGAAGCCCGTCGGGGACTATGGCTACACCTTC. The chain recombines TRBV21-1 with TRBJ1-2. TRBV21-1 is flagged as a pseudogene. The CDR3 is 18 residues long.

The rearrangement links TRBV3-1 (or the pseudogene TRBV3-2) to TRBJ1-2; tentatively, D is TRBD1 (6 bases). This CDR3 contains 15 residues. Trimming stripped 3 bases from V and 1 base from J, with 12 bases between. Germline-derived CDR1 and CDR2 are LGHDT and YNNKEL (reference sequence). In nucleotides, the CDR3 is TGTGCCAGCAGCCAGTTGGGGGGCGATAACTATGGCTACACCTTC. Translating gives CASSQLGGDNYGYTF.

This clone was counted between two and nine times. The DNA of the CDR3 is TGTGCCAGCAGCTTAGATCTGCAGAAATACGAGCAGTACTTC. Translating it yields CASSLDLQKYEQYF. J is TRBJ2-7 and V is TRBV7-9, with D hard to call. Germline-derived CDR1 and CDR2 are SEHNR and FQNEAQ (reference sequence). Deletions cut 1 base from V and 4 bases from J, with 11 bases between. The CDR3 runs 14 residues.

This rearrangement joins TRBV5-1 to TRBJ1-4; no firm D call. V was clipped by 0 bases and J by 7 bases, with 10 bases between them. CDR3 length: 14 residues. Germline CDR1 SGHRS, CDR2 YFSETQ. CDR3 sequence (DNA): TGCGCCAGCAGCTTGGGACGGGAGCGTGAAAAACTGTTTTTT. The encoded protein is CASSLGREREKLFF.

Many counts were recorded for this clone. The chain recombines TRBV5-6 with TRBJ2-5; D perhaps matches TRBD2 (5 bases). Trimming removed 4 bases at V and 5 bases at J, with 21 bases between. Germline V CDR1 and CDR2: SGHDT, YYEEEE. The CDR3 length is 16 residues. The CDR3 bases are TGTGCCAGCAGCCCACGTAGAATGGGTTCGGGGGAGACCCAGTACTTC. This sequence encodes CASSPRRMGSGETQYF. Looking up the rest from reference TRBV5-6 and TRBJ2-5 gives the full variable domain: DAGVTQSPTHLIKTRGQQVTLRCSPKSGHDTVSWYQQALGQGPQFIFQYYEEEERQRGNFPDRFSGHQFPNYSSELNVNALLLGDSALYLCASSPRRMGSGETQYFGPGTRLLVL.

This chain joins TRBV7-3 and TRBJ2-1, with 8 bases fitting TRBD1. Germline CDR1 reads SGHTA; CDR2 reads FQGTGA. V was pared by 5 bases and J by 5 bases, with 8 bases of the junction left unmatched. The CDR3 sequence is 15 residues long. CDR3 sequence reads: CASSRDRGFHNEQFF. The CDR3 DNA reads TGTGCCAGCAGCCGAGACAGGGGATTCCACAATGAGCAGTTCTTC. Full variable domain (rest looked up from reference TRBV7-3 and TRBJ2-1): GAGVSQTPSNKVTEKGKYVELRCDPISGHTALYWYRQSLGQGPEFLIYFQGTGAADDSGLPNDRFFAVRPEGSVSTLKIQRTERGDSAVYLCASSRDRGFHNEQFFGPGTRLTVL.

The V and J genes are TRBV6-2 or TRBV6-3 and TRBJ1-5, with D possibly being TRBD1 (5 bases). The CDR3 extends over 12 amino acids. Germline V CDR1 and CDR2: MNHEY, SVGEGT. Trimming cost V 3 bases and J 7 bases, with 7 bases left between them. In DNA, the CDR3 is TGTGCCAGCAGTTATGGGGCCCAGCCCCAGCATTTT. Protein product: CASSYGAQPQHF.

The V gene is TRBV7-6, the J gene TRBJ1-6, with TRBD1 matching 7 bases. The CDR3 contains 14 residues. Germline V gene sequence: CDR1 SGHVS, CDR2 FNYEAQ. Losses at the gene ends were 5 bases for V and 8 bases for J; bases not matched to a gene: 6. In DNA, the CDR3 is TGTGCCAGCAGCCTAAGACAGGGCGATTCACCCCTCCACTTT. Its translation is CASSLRQGDSPLHF. Looking up the rest from reference TRBV7-6 and TRBJ1-6 gives the full variable domain: GAGVSQSPRYKVTKRGQDVALRCDPISGHVSLYWYRQALGQGPEFLTYFNYEAQQDKSGLPNDRFSAERPEGSISTLTIQRTEQRDSAMYRCASSLRQGDSPLHFGNGTRLTVT.

The genes are TRBV6-6 and TRBJ1-2; 8 nucleotides align to TRBD1. J gave up 6 bases and V 0 bases, and 3 bases lay outside the gene matches. Germline V CDR1 and CDR2: MNHNY, SVGAGI (reference sequence). The CDR3 has 14 residues. The CDR3, as DNA: TGTGCCAGCAGTTACTCCCAGGGGGCGGATGGCTACACCTTC. As protein: CASSYSQGADGYTF.

CDR3 nucleotide sequence: TGTGCCATCAGCGCAGCGGGGGGCGGGTATGAGCAGTTCTTC. Translated: CAISAAGGGYEQFF. The V and J genes are TRBV10-3 and TRBJ2-1; TRBD2 agrees at 9 bases. The CDR3 has 14 amino acids. Germline V CDR1 and CDR2: ENHRY, SYGVKD. V was pared by 6 bases and J by 8 bases, with 8 bases of the junction left unmatched.

This chain joins TRBV19 and TRBJ1-1; D gene uncertain. The CDR3 has 16 amino acids. Trimming left V 7 bases short and J 1 base short, with 19 bases between. The germline V gene has CDR1 LNHDA and CDR2 SQIVND (reference sequence). The CDR3 spells CASNVRPTQPNTEAFF. CDR3 nucleotides: TGTGCCAGTAATGTTCGACCTACTCAACCGAACACTGAAGCTTTCTTT.

J is TRBJ2-2 and V is TRBV4-1; 9 bases line up with TRBD1. CDR3 length: 15 amino acids. With 2 bases clipped from V and 6 bases from J, the junction kept 4 bases outside the gene matches. Germline V gives CDR1 MGHRA, CDR2 YSYEKL. CDR3 nucleotide sequence: TGCGCCAGCAGCCAATATAACAGGGGGCCCGGGGAGCTGTTTTTT. It translates to CASSQYNRGPGELFF.

The chain recombines TRBV12-3 or TRBV12-4 with TRBJ1-3, with a weak D call TRBD1 (6 bases). V was clipped by 5 bases and J by 9 bases, with 14 bases between them. The CDR3 totals 13 residues. CDR3 DNA: TGTGCCAGCAGTGTACAGGGAATCTCCACCATATATTTT. Amino acids: CASSVQGISTIYF.

CDR3 nucleotides: TGTGCCAGCAGTCCCGGGGCCCTCTACCCAGAGACCCAGTACTTC. The encoded protein is CASSPGALYPETQYF. The rearrangement links TRBV6-5 to TRBJ2-5; D possibly uses TRBD1 or TRBD2 (5 bases each). In germline, CDR1 is MNHEY, CDR2 SVGAGI. V lost 5 bases and J 4 bases, leaving 17 bases between the germline ends. The CDR3 consists of 15 residues.